This entry lists 29 T cell receptor beta chains sequenced from one sample in a study of follicular helper T cells after annual influenza vaccination. Only in-frame clones appear in the TCRdb table, and some are missing; sequencing was by immunoSEQ multiplex PCR. Counted here are some 30,000 clones, roughly 80% occurring once; the ten biggest clones make up 1% to 1.5%. Specified time point: 2014-2015 season, pre-vaccination. This specimen consisted of CXCR5+ CD38- circulating T follicular helper cells from blood, obtained on the day of influenza vaccination. This sample's subset: circulating Tfh, non-naive CD4+CXCR5+PD-1+ (ICOS+CD38+ or ICOS-CD38-). The source of these receptors is an adult who received the influenza vaccine.

The chain employs TRBV7-9 and TRBJ1-4; perhaps TRBD1 as D (6 bases). V dropped 1 base and J dropped 6 bases, with 12 bases sitting between them. The CDR3 consists of 15 residues. The germline V gene encodes CDR1 SEHNR and CDR2 FQNEAQ (reference sequence). The chain's CDR3 is CASSLGGQPDEKLFF. The CDR3 DNA reads TGTGCCAGCAGCTTAGGTGGACAGCCGGATGAAAAACTGTTTTTT.

The chain combines TRBV5-4 with TRBJ2-3, with TRBD2 matching over 8 bases. V dropped 0 bases and J dropped 1; count of bases not matched to a gene: 7. The CDR3 totals 17 residues. Germline V CDR1 and CDR2: SGHNT, YYREEE (reference sequence). The CDR3 nucleotides are TGTGCCAGCAGCTTGGGGTCCGGGAGGGGAGGCACAGATACGCAGTATTTT. Encoded protein: CASSLGSGRGGTDTQYF. Using reference TRBV5-4 and TRBJ2-3 for the parts outside the CDR3, the full variable domain is ETGVTQSPTHLIKTRGQQVTLRCSSQSGHNTVSWYQQALGQGPQFIFQYYREEENGRGNFPPRFSGLQFPNYSSELNVNALELDDSALYLCASSLGSGRGGTDTQYFGPGTRLTVL.

V usage is TRBV2 and J usage is TRBJ2-1; D unresolved. The CDR3 consists of 14 residues. CDR1 and CDR2 (germline): SNHLY, FYNNEI. The V gene lost 6 bases and the J gene lost 5 bases, with 14 bases spanning the gap. The CDR3 region is CASSIDVGNNEQFF. The CDR3 DNA reads TGTGCCAGCAGCATCGACGTGGGCAACAATGAGCAGTTCTTC. Full variable domain (remainder filled in from reference TRBV2 and TRBJ2-1): EPEVTQTPSHQVTQMGQEVILRCVPISNHLYFYWYRQILGQKVEFLVSFYNNEISEKSEIFDDQFSVERPDGSNFTLKIRSTKLEDSAMYFCASSIDVGNNEQFFGPGTRLTVL.

The V call is TRBV5-1, the J call TRBJ1-4; D is undetermined. The CDR3 loop spans 15 amino acids. Trimming cost V 4 bases and J 0 bases, with 10 bases left between them. Germline lookup yields CDR1 SGHRS and CDR2 YFSETQ. The CDR3 here is CASSASGATNEKLFF. The CDR3 coding sequence is TGCGCCAGCAGCGCCTCCGGTGCAACTAATGAAAAACTGTTTTTT.

V and J are TRBV5-1 and TRBJ2-5; 7 nucleotides align to TRBD1. With the DNA end fitting TRBJ2-7 better, the J assignment may be wrong. Germline values: CDR1 SGHRS, CDR2 YFSETQ. The CDR3 is 15 amino acids. In DNA, the CDR3 is TGCGCCAGCAGCTTGGGACAGGGTGGCTCCTACGAGCAGTACTTC. Translated, it gives CASSLGQGGSYEQYF.

This clone has more than one count but fewer than ten. The gene calls are TRBV10-1 and TRBJ2-3, with D possibly matching TRBD2 (6 bases). Deletions cut 4 bases from V and 1 base from J, with 12 bases between. The CDR3 spans 15 residues. Germline loops: CDR1 WNHNN, CDR2 SYGVQD (reference sequence). The CDR3 sequence is CASSGPGLGTDTQYF. In DNA, the CDR3 is TGCGCCAGCAGTGGTCCGGGACTTGGCACAGATACGCAGTATTTT.

J is TRBJ2-1 and V is TRBV28, with 13 positions matching TRBD2. With V trimmed by 7 bases and J by 15 bases, 21 bases remained unmatched. CDR1 and CDR2 from the germline V gene are MDHEN and SYDVKM. CDR3 length equals 17 residues. In DNA, the CDR3 is TGTGCCAGCAAAACAGGACTAGCGGGAGCTGCGGGTACTACTCCGTTCTTC. This codes for CASKTGLAGAAGTTPFF.

This clone has only a few counts. This chain connects TRBV14 to TRBJ2-2, with no clear D. V lost 1 base and J 1 base, leaving 7 bases between the germline ends. Per germline, CDR1 SGHDN and CDR2 FVKESK. This CDR3 is 15 amino acids long. CDR3 region: CASSQGGKNTGELFF. CDR3 nucleotides: TGTGCCAGCAGCCAAGGCGGAAAGAACACCGGGGAGCTGTTTTTT.

This clone was counted between two and nine times. The rearrangement links TRBV5-1 to TRBJ2-1, with 11 bases fitting TRBD2. Germline trimming cut 2 bases from V and 9 bases from J; bases unmatched to any gene: 10. Looked up from germline, CDR1 is SGHRS and CDR2 is YFSETQ. The CDR3 runs to 16 residues. The CDR3 loop is CASSFGVTSGGSEQFF. For the CDR3, the DNA is TGCGCCAGCAGCTTTGGAGTAACTAGCGGGGGTAGTGAGCAGTTCTTC.

The rearrangement links TRBV2 to TRBJ1-5; D is ambiguous. The CDR3 sequence is 15 residues long. CDR1 is SNHLY and CDR2 is FYNNEI in the germline V gene. V lost 6 bases and J lost 3, with 15 bases in between. The CDR3 DNA reads as TGTGCCAGCAGAGTCCGGGAGGGCAACAATCAGCCCCAGCATTTT. It yields the protein CASRVREGNNQPQHF. Drawing the rest from reference TRBV2 and TRBJ1-5, the complete variable domain is EPEVTQTPSHQVTQMGQEVILRCVPISNHLYFYWYRQILGQKVEFLVSFYNNEISEKSEIFDDQFSVERPDGSNFTLKIRSTKLEDSAMYFCASRVREGNNQPQHFGDGTRLSIL.

The chain has TRBV28 and TRBJ2-7, with TRBD2 identical over 7 bases. The CDR3 contains 13 residues. Germline CDR1 reads MDHEN; CDR2 reads SYDVKM. The V segment lost 7 bases and the J segment 2 bases; nucleotides outside the gene matches: 5. In nucleotides, the CDR3 is TGTGCCAGCACGGCGGGAGCGCCCTACGAGCAGTACTTC. Translating gives CASTAGAPYEQYF.

This clone was counted a single time. The V gene is TRBV28, the J gene TRBJ1-5, with D unclear. The CDR3 loop spans 13 amino acids. V was shortened by 8 bases and J by 7 bases, with 15 bases between the two germline ends. Germline values: CDR1 MDHEN, CDR2 SYDVKM. This CDR3 is CASGGFGVQPQHF. CDR3 nucleotides: TGTGCCAGCGGAGGGTTCGGGGTCCAGCCCCAGCATTTT.

The chain recombines TRBV18 with TRBJ2-5, with TRBD2 matching over 13 bases. The J call may be faulty, since TRBJ2-7 better matches the DNA end. The CDR3 sequence is 15 residues long. Germline values: CDR1 KGHSH, CDR2 LQKENI. The CDR3 sequence: CASTRTSGRSNEQYF. The CDR3 DNA follows: TGTGCCAGCACGCGGACTAGCGGGAGATCGAACGAGCAGTACTTC.

A few counts support this clone. The chain uses TRBV19 and TRBJ2-2, with unresolved D. Germline V gene sequence: CDR1 LNHDA, CDR2 SQIVND (reference sequence). Trimming stripped 7 bases from V and 6 bases from J, with 6 bases between. This CDR3 contains 11 residues. CDR3 in amino acids: CASNVAGELFF. CDR3 DNA sequence: TGTGCCAGTAATGTAGCCGGGGAGCTGTTTTTT.

The chain carries TRBV5-1 and TRBJ1-3, with D unresolved. V was trimmed by 1 base and J by 1 base, leaving 12 bases between them. This CDR3 has 16 residues. Germline CDR1 reads SGHRS; CDR2 reads YFSETQ. Written as DNA, the CDR3 is TGCGCCAGCAGCTTGTCATACGCAGAATCTGGAAACACCATATATTTT. Translated: CASSLSYAESGNTIYF.

This chain joins TRBV11-2 and TRBJ2-7; D perhaps matches TRBD2 (6 bases). This CDR3 is built from 14 residues. Trimming left V 8 bases short and J 3 bases short, with 17 bases between. From germline, CDR1 is SGHAT and CDR2 FQNNGV. In nucleotides, the CDR3 is TGTGCCAGCGGCTCGGAGGGCCACCTCTACGAGCAGTACTTC. This gives the protein CASGSEGHLYEQYF.

This clone was recorded only once. This chain joins TRBV27 and TRBJ1-1, with D perhaps TRBD1 (5 bases). This CDR3 has 14 amino acids. CDR1 and CDR2 from the germline V gene are MNHEY and SMNVEV (reference sequence). V was cut by 2 bases and J by 9 bases, with 16 bases left in between. CDR3 residues: CASSLKLGQPKAFF. CDR3 bases: TGTGCCAGCAGTTTAAAGCTAGGACAACCCAAAGCTTTCTTT.

This clone has just one count. The chain carries TRBV28 and TRBJ2-1; TRBD1 might be the D (5 bases). Deletions cut 7 bases from V and 7 bases from J, with 20 bases between. This CDR3 has 15 amino acids. Germline V gene sequence: CDR1 MDHEN, CDR2 SYDVKM. As DNA, the CDR3 is TGTGCCAGCACCATGGGTCCTGAAAAGGGGAATGAGCAGTTCTTC. It specifies CASTMGPEKGNEQFF.

In this sample, this clone turned up a few times. The rearrangement uses TRBV7-9 and TRBJ2-1; 13 nucleotides align to TRBD2. With 1 base clipped from V and 6 bases from J, the junction kept 3 bases outside the gene matches. This CDR3 spans 16 amino acids. The V gene's germline CDR1 is SEHNR and CDR2 FQNEAQ (reference sequence). CDR3 bases: TGTGCCAGCAGCTTAGGACTAGCGGGGGGTTCCAATGAGCAGTTCTTC. Encoded protein: CASSLGLAGGSNEQFF.

V usage is TRBV5-5 and J usage is TRBJ1-5, with a possible D match to TRBD1 (6 bases). The germline V gene has CDR1 SGHKS and CDR2 YYEKEE (reference sequence). The CDR3 totals 17 residues. With 0 bases removed from V and 1 base from J, the gap between germline ends came to 14 bases. This CDR3 reads CASSLAMGGPSNQPQHF. CDR3 DNA: TGTGCCAGCAGCTTGGCCATGGGGGGGCCGAGCAATCAGCCCCAGCATTTT.

The CDR3 loop is CASSPSGGRSGTQYF. CDR3 nucleotide sequence: TGTGCCAGCAGCCCCAGCGGGGGACGGTCGGGGACCCAGTACTTC. The chain joins TRBV7-3 to TRBJ2-5; the match to TRBD2 covers 8 bases. Germline V CDR1 and CDR2: SGHTA, FQGTGA. Unmatched junction bases numbered 12, after V lost 5 bases and J lost 7 bases. The CDR3 loop spans 15 amino acids.

The J gene is TRBJ2-1, the V gene TRBV2; 13 bases align to TRBD2. Per the germline V gene, CDR1 is SNHLY and CDR2 is FYNNEI. V lost 7 bases, J lost 3 bases, and 6 bases stayed unmatched. The CDR3 is 16 amino acids. The CDR3 loop reads CASITGLAGVYNEQFF. CDR3 DNA sequence: TGTGCCAGCATTACCGGACTAGCGGGGGTCTACAATGAGCAGTTCTTC.

J is TRBJ2-2 and V is TRBV4-1; no firm D call. V shed 0 bases and J shed 6 bases, with 5 bases lying between them. This CDR3 comprises 13 residues. Looked up from germline, CDR1 is MGHRA and CDR2 is YSYEKL. The CDR3 nucleotides are TGCGCCAGCAGCCAAGATCCGGCCGGGGAGCTGTTTTTT. Translated: CASSQDPAGELFF.

V gene TRBV10-3 combines with J gene TRBJ2-2; possible D gene TRBD2, 5 bases. CDR3 size: 12 residues. V lost 4 bases, J lost 10 bases, and 10 bases lay in between. Germline V CDR1 and CDR2: ENHRY, SYGVKD. CDR3 DNA sequence: TGTGCCATCAGTGGCGGGCACCAGGAGCTGTTTTTT. Protein: CAISGGHQELFF.

The chain employs TRBV30 and TRBJ1-3, with unresolved D. The CDR3 length is 12 residues. Trimming removed 3 bases at V and 1 base at J, with 4 bases between. Per the germline V gene, CDR1 is GTSNPN and CDR2 is SVGIG (reference sequence). CDR3: CAWRISGNTIYF. The CDR3 DNA sequence: TGTGCCTGGAGAATATCTGGAAACACCATATATTTT.

The rearrangement links TRBV5-5 to TRBJ1-1; D gene ambiguous. Germline V gene lookup returns CDR1 SGHKS and CDR2 YYEKEE (reference sequence). Trimming cost V 6 bases and J 1 base, with 13 bases left between them. The CDR3 runs 14 residues. In DNA, the CDR3 is TGTGCCAGCATCCGGGGTCTTTCGAACACTGAAGCTTTCTTT. It codes for CASIRGLSNTEAFF.

The chain combines TRBV19 with TRBJ2-2, with 7 bases identical to TRBD1. The length of the CDR3 is 13 residues. Germline-derived CDR1 and CDR2 are LNHDA and SQIVND (reference sequence). Trimming took 5 bases from V and 7 from J; bases not matched to a gene: 4. The DNA for the CDR3 is TGTGCCAGTAGTGACAGGGACCTCGGGGAGCTGTTTTTT. Its protein is CASSDRDLGELFF. Supplemented by reference TRBV19 and TRBJ2-2, the full variable domain reads DGGITQSPKYLFRKEGQNVTLSCEQNLNHDAMYWYRQDPGQGLRLIYYSQIVNDFQKGDIAEGYSVSREKKESFPLTVTSAQKNPTAFYLCASSDRDLGELFFGEGSRLTVL.

This sequence joins TRBV5-1 and TRBJ1-2; 10 bases fit TRBD1. The germline V gene has CDR1 SGHRS and CDR2 YFSETQ. The trim removed 0 bases at V and 4 bases at J, leaving 3 bases unmatched. The CDR3 consists of 15 residues. The CDR3 is CASSLEGTGAYGYTF. The CDR3, as DNA: TGCGCCAGCAGCTTGGAAGGGACAGGGGCCTATGGCTACACCTTC. The whole variable domain, remainder taken from reference TRBV5-1 and TRBJ1-2, is KAGVTQTPRYLIKTRGQQVTLSCSPISGHRSVSWYQQTPGQGLQFLFEYFSETQRNKGNFPGRFSGRQFSNSRSEMNVSTLELGDSALYLCASSLEGTGAYGYTFGSGTRLTVV.

The rearrangement links TRBV30 to TRBJ1-1; no clear D gene. The germline CDR1 and CDR2 sequences are GTSNPN and SVGIG (reference sequence). The length of the CDR3 is 14 residues. Trimming took 0 bases from V and 3 from J, leaving 11 bases between them. The CDR3, as DNA: TGTGCCTGGAGTGTAGGTTCCGAGGACACTGAAGCTTTCTTT. This encodes CAWSVGSEDTEAFF. Using reference TRBV30 and TRBJ1-1 for the parts outside the CDR3, the full variable domain is SQTIHQWPATLVQPVGSPLSLECTVEGTSNPNLYWYRQAAGRGLQLLFYSVGIGQISSEVPQNLSASRPQDRQFILSSKKLLLSDSGFYLCAWSVGSEDTEAFFGQGTRLTVV.